The 24 T cell receptor beta chains below were found in one sample sequenced in a study of control samples from healthy donors and cancer patients. Some clones are missing from TCRdb's copy, which holds only in-frame ones; the method was immunoSEQ multiplex PCR. The profile shows fewer than 85,000 clones, approximately 92% of them singletons. Sample: blood. These receptors all stem from a woman aged 55-69 years in good health.

The rearrangement uses TRBV11-2 and TRBJ2-5, with 9 bases identical to TRBD2. Germline V gene sequence: CDR1 SGHAT, CDR2 FQNNGV. With 1 base clipped from V and 6 bases from J, the junction kept 9 bases outside the gene matches. This CDR3 comprises 16 residues. CDR3 residues: CASSLAWREGLKTQYF. Here the CDR3 DNA reads TGTGCCAGCAGCTTAGCCTGGCGGGAGGGCCTGAAGACCCAGTACTTC.

The chain uses TRBV6-1 and TRBJ1-2; perhaps TRBD1 as D (6 bases). Germline-derived CDR1 and CDR2 are MNHNS and SASEGT. The V end lost 3 bases, the J end lost 4 bases, and 15 bases lay between the germline ends. This CDR3 has 15 amino acids. The CDR3 sequence: CASSERGHGSYGYTF. DNA of the CDR3: TGTGCCAGCAGTGAGAGGGGACACGGCTCCTATGGCTACACCTTC.

The chain recombines TRBV20-1 with TRBJ2-1; D call uncertain. The germline V gene has CDR1 DFQATT and CDR2 SNEGSKA (reference sequence). V lost 3 bases, J lost 8 bases, and 8 bases lay in between. CDR3 size: 11 residues. The CDR3 DNA sequence: TGCAGTGCTAGGATCTTGGATGAGCAGTTCTTC. Translating it yields CSARILDEQFF.

This rearrangement joins TRBV3-1 (or the pseudogene TRBV3-2) to TRBJ1-4, with D perhaps TRBD1 (6 bases). CDR1 is LGHDT, CDR2 YNNKEL, per germline (reference sequence). The ends were cut back, 6 bases at V and 5 bases at J, with 13 bases in the middle. The CDR3 is made up of 14 amino acids. DNA of the CDR3: TGTGCCAGCAGTTACGGACAGAACAATGAAAAACTGTTTTTT. Its protein is CASSYGQNNEKLFF.

This chain joins TRBV7-9 and TRBJ1-4; D unresolved. CDR1 is SEHNR, CDR2 FQNEAQ, per germline (reference sequence). This CDR3 comprises 11 residues. V lost 5 bases and J lost 7, with 5 bases in between. CDR3 amino acids: CASSLIEKLFF. CDR3 nucleotide sequence: TGTGCCAGCAGCCTTATTGAAAAACTGTTTTTT.

V gene TRBV7-3 combines with J gene TRBJ2-1; D remains ambiguous. Trimming removed 2 bases from V and 11 bases from J, with 19 bases in between. Per the germline V gene, CDR1 is SGHTA and CDR2 is FQGTGA. The CDR3 totals 15 residues. The CDR3 sequence: CASSLLPSPSHKQFF. The DNA for the CDR3 is TGTGCCAGCAGCTTATTGCCTAGTCCCTCTCACAAGCAGTTCTTC.

V usage is TRBV5-5 and J usage is TRBJ1-6; D remains unclear. This CDR3 contains 16 residues. Trimming took off 0 bases at V and 2 bases at J, with 9 bases between the two ends. Germline V gene data show CDR1 as SGHKS and CDR2 as YYEKEE (reference sequence). In nucleotides, the CDR3 is TGTGCCAGCAGCTTGGCGTCAGGAGCCTATAATTCACCCCTCCACTTT. Encoded protein: CASSLASGAYNSPLHF.

CDR3 DNA: TGTGCCAGCAGCCCCATGGGGGGTTACAATGAGCAGTTCTTC. It encodes CASSPMGGYNEQFF. The chain couples TRBV7-3 to TRBJ2-1, with a tentative D call TRBD2 (6 bases). V shed 5 bases and J shed 4 bases, with 12 bases lying between them. Germline V gene data show CDR1 as SGHTA and CDR2 as FQGTGA. CDR3 length: 14 residues.

The chain is built from TRBV19 and TRBJ1-5; 8 bases match TRBD1. Per germline, CDR1 LNHDA and CDR2 SQIVND (reference sequence). The CDR3 loop spans 17 amino acids. V shed 3 bases and J 3 bases; nucleotides not matched to a gene: 10. The CDR3 spells CASSISGTGDFNQPQHF. The CDR3 region has the DNA TGTGCCAGTAGTATTTCCGGGACAGGCGATTTCAATCAGCCCCAGCATTTT. The whole variable domain, filled in from reference TRBV19 and TRBJ1-5, reads DGGITQSPKYLFRKEGQNVTLSCEQNLNHDAMYWYRQDPGQGLRLIYYSQIVNDFQKGDIAEGYSVSREKKESFPLTVTSAQKNPTAFYLCASSISGTGDFNQPQHFGDGTRLSIL.

The chain employs TRBV6-1 and TRBJ1-2; unclear D gene. CDR1 is MNHNS and CDR2 is SASEGT in the germline V gene. V was pared by 2 bases and J by 4 bases, with 17 bases between. The CDR3 sequence is 16 residues long. The CDR3 DNA sequence: TGTGCCAGCAGTGAAACCAGGATCTCAATGAGCTATGGCTACACCTTC. Translating gives CASSETRISMSYGYTF.

The chain links TRBV27 to TRBJ1-3, with a weak D call TRBD1 (6 bases). This CDR3 spans 14 amino acids. The V gene's germline CDR1 is MNHEY and CDR2 SMNVEV (reference sequence). V lost 8 bases and J lost 4, with 15 bases in between. This CDR3 is CASSLGGPGNTIYF. The CDR3 nucleotides read TGTGCCAGCTCCCTCGGGGGGCCAGGAAACACCATATATTTT.

The chain has TRBV6-5 and TRBJ2-1; D unresolved. CDR1 and CDR2 from the germline V gene are MNHEY and SVGAGI. Trimming removed 0 bases from V and 8 bases from J, with 14 bases in between. The CDR3 extends over 15 amino acids. The CDR3: CASSYSKRSRHEQFF. CDR3 DNA sequence: TGTGCCAGCAGTTACTCGAAGCGCTCTCGCCATGAGCAGTTCTTC.

This clone occurred once. The genes are TRBV28 and TRBJ2-2; TRBD1 might be the D (7 bases). This CDR3 is 15 amino acids long. Germline values: CDR1 MDHEN, CDR2 SYDVKM. In DNA form, the CDR3 reads TGTGCGGCGGGGAAAGGGACAGTGAACACCGGGGAGCTGTTTTTT. Residues: CAAGKGTVNTGELFF. The whole variable domain, remainder taken from reference TRBV28 and TRBJ2-2, is DVKVTQSSRYLVKRTGEKVFLECVQDMDHENMFWYRQDPGLGLRLIYFSYDVKMKEKGDIPEGYSVSREKKERFSLILESASTNQTSMYLCAAGKGTVNTGELFFGEGSRLTVL.

V gene TRBV29-1 combines with J gene TRBJ1-1; D call uncertain. V lost 5 bases and J 2 bases, leaving 6 bases between the germline ends. The CDR3 runs 11 residues. Germline CDR1 reads SQVTM; CDR2 reads ANQGSEA. In DNA form, the CDR3 reads TGCAGCGTTTCTCGAAACACTGAAGCTTTCTTT. Amino acid sequence: CSVSRNTEAFF.

V is TRBV24-1 and J is TRBJ2-3; TRBD1 might be the D (5 bases). The CDR3 has 16 amino acids. V gave up 8 bases and J gave up 7 bases, with 24 bases separating them. Germline V lookup: CDR1 KGHDR, CDR2 SFDVKD. The DNA of the CDR3 is TGTGCCACCACCATTTGGGGCCCGACGCTGCAAAATACGCAGTATTTT. This codes for CATTIWGPTLQNTQYF.

In its sample, this clone was seen once. J is TRBJ2-7 and V is TRBV5-1; D is unresolved. In germline, CDR1 is SGHRS, CDR2 YFSETQ. The CDR3 totals 15 residues. Trimming shortened V by 4 bases and J by 2 bases, and 16 bases separated the two germline ends. CDR3 DNA: TGCGCCAGCAGCCCCAAAGTGAGTGGGCCCTACGAGCAGTACTTC. Encoded protein: CASSPKVSGPYEQYF.

V gene TRBV6-5 combines with J gene TRBJ2-7, with a weak D call TRBD2 (6 bases). The germline gives CDR1 MNHEY, CDR2 SVGAGI. V gave up 5 bases and J gave up 5 bases, with 13 bases separating them. The CDR3 runs 13 residues. The CDR3: CASSHYGGNEQYF. The CDR3 coding sequence is TGTGCCAGCAGTCATTATGGGGGGAACGAGCAGTACTTC.

The V call is TRBV7-9, the J call TRBJ1-4, with 7 bases lining up with TRBD1. Per germline, CDR1 SEHNR and CDR2 FQNEAQ (reference sequence). The CDR3 spans 13 residues. Trimming cost V 8 bases and J 8 bases; bases outside gene matches: 8. The DNA for the CDR3 is TGTGCCAGCGAAGAACAGGGGAAGGAAAAACTGTTTTTT. Its protein is CASEEQGKEKLFF.

The rearrangement links TRBV18 to TRBJ1-3, with D unresolved. Trimming stripped 1 base from V and 0 bases from J, with 7 bases between. The CDR3 sequence is 15 residues long. Germline V gives CDR1 KGHSH, CDR2 LQKENI. The CDR3 nucleotides are TGTGCCAGCTCACCACGAACAGACTCTGGAAACACCATATATTTT. It codes for CASSPRTDSGNTIYF.

The genes are TRBV10-1 and TRBJ2-3, with 7 bases that match TRBD1. V shed 6 bases, J shed 4 bases, and the junction held 4 bases outside the gene matches. The CDR3 is 13 residues long. Germline V gene data show CDR1 as WNHNN and CDR2 as SYGVQD (reference sequence). The CDR3 DNA reads TGCGCCAGCAGGGGACAGAGGGCAGATACGCAGTATTTT. It translates to CASRGQRADTQYF.

This clone was seen a single time. The gene calls are TRBV3-1 (or the pseudogene TRBV3-2) and TRBJ1-4; D possibly corresponds to TRBD1 (5 bases). Trimming shortened V by 0 bases and J by 3 bases, and 11 bases separated the two germline ends. CDR1 and CDR2 from the germline V gene are LGHDT and YNNKEL (reference sequence). The CDR3 is 16 amino acids. The CDR3 spells CASSQDGRVSNEKLFF. The CDR3 coding sequence is TGTGCCAGCAGCCAAGATGGCAGGGTTTCTAATGAAAAACTGTTTTTT.

This rearrangement joins TRBV10-1 to TRBJ2-3, with 8 bases identical to TRBD1. This CDR3 comprises 15 residues. The germline V gene has CDR1 WNHNN and CDR2 SYGVQD (reference sequence). V lost 1 base to trimming and J lost 1 base; unmatched junction nucleotides: 1. CDR3 in amino acids: CASSELTGGTDTQYF. CDR3 nucleotide sequence: TGCGCCAGCAGTGAGTTGACAGGGGGCACAGATACGCAGTATTTT.

The chain has TRBV10-1 and TRBJ1-5; no clear D gene. The CDR3 runs 12 residues. Trimming removed 9 bases from V and 5 bases from J, with 11 bases in between. Germline V gene data show CDR1 as WNHNN and CDR2 as SYGVQD (reference sequence). The CDR3 protein is CARAGKYQPQHF. The CDR3 DNA reads TGCGCCAGGGCCGGGAAATATCAGCCCCAGCATTTT.

The chain uses TRBV28 and TRBJ2-7, with D possibly being TRBD1 or TRBD2 (6 bases each). Trimming cost V 7 bases and J 2 bases, with 12 bases left between them. The germline gives CDR1 MDHEN, CDR2 SYDVKM. The CDR3 covers 13 residues. This CDR3 reads CASNRGGPYEQYF. The DNA for the CDR3 is TGTGCCAGCAATAGAGGGGGGCCCTACGAGCAGTACTTC.